These 27 T cell receptor beta chains share one sample of origin, sequenced in a study of shared clonotypes between healthy human individuals. Profiled with immunoSEQ multiplex PCR; TCRdb holds only in-frame clones, not every one. The table includes roughly 1,600,000 clones, 98% detected once. The sequencing sample was made of naive CD4+ T cells sorted from blood. Noted subset: CD45RA+ positively selected. These receptors all stem from a man aged 30 to 39 in good health.

The V gene is TRBV23-1, the J gene TRBJ1-2; no clear D. TRBV23-1 is given ORF status, its function remaining uncertain. The CDR3 runs 12 residues. Between the trimmed V and J ends, which lost 4 bases and 6 bases, there was a span of 9 bases. CDR3 DNA sequence: TGCGCCAGCAGTCCGGAGGAAGATGGCTACACCTTC. This gives the protein CASSPEEDGYTF.

V and J are TRBV27 and TRBJ1-1, with a tentative D call TRBD1 (5 bases). Per germline, CDR1 MNHEY and CDR2 SMNVEV (reference sequence). This CDR3 region has 14 residues. Trimming removed 10 bases at V and 1 base at J, with 16 bases between. The CDR3 nucleotides read TGTGCCACGAGGGGAGGGATGTGGAACACTGAAGCTTTCTTT. Protein product: CATRGGMWNTEAFF.

V usage is TRBV25-1 and J usage is TRBJ2-1; TRBD1 matches at 9 bases. The CDR3 covers 15 residues. The ends lost 4 bases at V and 6 bases at J; junction bases unmatched: 7. The germline CDR1 and CDR2 sequences are MGHDK and SYGVNS. This CDR3 reads CASSAYRGQGNEQFF. CDR3 sequence (DNA): TGTGCCAGCAGTGCCTACAGGGGGCAGGGCAATGAGCAGTTCTTC.

The V and J genes are TRBV7-3 and TRBJ2-5; D might be TRBD1 or TRBD2, each matching 6 bases. The V end lost 5 bases, the J end lost 5 bases, and 12 bases lay between the germline ends. The germline gives CDR1 SGHTA, CDR2 FQGTGA. The CDR3 contains 13 residues. The CDR3 DNA follows: TGTGCCAGCAGCCCATTAGGGGGGGAGACCCAGTACTTC. Encoded protein: CASSPLGGETQYF.

The chain has TRBV19 and TRBJ2-7; TRBD2 might be the D (5 bases). This CDR3 contains 14 residues. Trimming pared 3 bases from V and 0 bases from J, leaving 9 bases between. Germline V CDR1 and CDR2: LNHDA, SQIVND (reference sequence). CDR3 in amino acids: CASSMRAGSYEQYF. CDR3 sequence (DNA): TGTGCCAGTAGTATGAGGGCGGGCTCCTACGAGCAGTACTTC.

The chain has TRBV7-3 and TRBJ2-7; D is uncertain. Germline loops: CDR1 SGHTA, CDR2 FQGTGA. With 2 bases removed from V and 0 bases from J, the gap between germline ends came to 8 bases. There are 14 residues in the CDR3. The CDR3 DNA sequence: TGTGCCAGCAGCTTAGACCCGAGCTCCTACGAGCAGTACTTC. Translated: CASSLDPSSYEQYF.

CDR3 sequence reads: CSADPGTDTQYF. In DNA, the CDR3 is TGCAGCGCCGACCCAGGGACAGATACGCAGTATTTT. The chain links TRBV29-1 to TRBJ2-3; perhaps TRBD1 as D (5 bases). Germline-derived CDR1 and CDR2 are SQVTM and ANQGSEA. This CDR3 comprises 12 residues. Trimming cost V 7 bases and J 3 bases, with 11 bases left between them.

The chain recombines TRBV6-5 with TRBJ2-7; tentatively, D is TRBD2 (6 bases). Germline CDR1 MNHEY, CDR2 SVGAGI. V dropped 4 bases and J dropped 3 bases, with 13 bases sitting between them. The CDR3 totals 14 residues. CDR3 amino acids: CASSSRDLHYEQYF. The DNA for the CDR3 is TGTGCCAGCAGTTCCCGGGACTTACACTACGAGCAGTACTTC.

The chain has TRBV14 and TRBJ2-2; D may be TRBD1 or TRBD2 (5 bases each). Trimming pared 0 bases from V and 3 bases from J, leaving 26 bases between. The germline CDR1 and CDR2 sequences are SGHDN and FVKESK. The CDR3 loop spans 21 amino acids. The CDR3 loop is CASSQEWWQGISRVYTGELFF. The CDR3 region has the DNA TGTGCCAGCAGCCAAGAATGGTGGCAGGGAATATCGCGGGTGTACACCGGGGAGCTGTTTTTT.

Details on this clone: This same CDR3 is encoded by further DNA sequences in the sample. The V call is TRBV7-9, the J call TRBJ2-1; no clear D. This CDR3 is 14 amino acids long. V was shortened by 0 bases and J by 8 bases, with 11 bases between the two germline ends. Germline V gene lookup returns CDR1 SEHNR and CDR2 FQNEAQ (reference sequence). The CDR3 DNA reads TGTGCCAGCAGCTTAGCGGGAAGGGTCGATGAGCAGTTCTTC. Translating gives CASSLAGRVDEQFF. Supplemented by reference TRBV7-9 and TRBJ2-1, the full variable domain reads DTGVSQNPRHKITKRGQNVTFRCDPISEHNRLYWYRQTLGQGPEFLTYFQNEAQLEKSRLLSDRFSAERPKGSFSTLEIQRTEQGDSAMYLCASSLAGRVDEQFFGPGTRLTVL.

A single count supports this clone. The chain joins TRBV9 to TRBJ2-1; 12 nucleotides line up with TRBD1. Germline lookup yields CDR1 SGDLS and CDR2 YYNGEE. Trimming removed 3 bases from V and 3 bases from J; junction bases left unmatched: 7. The length of the CDR3 is 17 residues. CDR3 amino acids: CASSAGTGGGFYNEQFF. In nucleotides, the CDR3 is TGTGCCAGCAGCGCTGGGACAGGGGGCGGTTTCTACAATGAGCAGTTCTTC.

This chain links TRBV19 with TRBJ2-3, with a weak D call TRBD2 (5 bases). This CDR3 has 14 amino acids. V was clipped by 3 bases and J by 0 bases, with 7 bases between them. Germline V gene data show CDR1 as LNHDA and CDR2 as SQIVND (reference sequence). The CDR3, as DNA: TGTGCCAGTAGTATCCGGGATAGCACAGATACGCAGTATTTT. Its translation is CASSIRDSTDTQYF.

The chain combines TRBV11-2 with TRBJ1-3, with D maybe TRBD1 (5 bases). The CDR3 is 15 residues long. The ends were cut back, 2 bases at V and 0 bases at J, with 8 bases in the middle. Per germline, CDR1 SGHAT and CDR2 FQNNGV. CDR3: CASSLRGNSGNTIYF. CDR3 DNA sequence: TGTGCCAGCAGCTTACGGGGCAACTCTGGAAACACCATATATTTT.

The chain joins TRBV5-1 to TRBJ2-2; D is unresolved. This CDR3 comprises 13 residues. V gave up 6 bases and J gave up 1 base, with 7 bases separating them. Germline V lookup: CDR1 SGHRS, CDR2 YFSETQ. CDR3 DNA: TGCGCCAGCACCTTAAAGAACACCGGGGAGCTGTTTTTT. It codes for CASTLKNTGELFF.

The genes are TRBV30 and TRBJ2-7; 9 nucleotides agree with TRBD1. Germline CDR1 and CDR2: GTSNPN and SVGIG (reference sequence). The junction had 9 bases not matched to a gene; V was cut back by 3 bases and J by 3 bases. This CDR3 contains 15 residues. CDR3 loop: CAWSSRDRDFYEQYF. The CDR3 DNA reads TGTGCCTGGAGCTCCCGGGACAGGGATTTCTACGAGCAGTACTTC.

The chain's CDR3 is CASRAGGSPYEQYF. In DNA, the CDR3 is TGTGCCAGCAGGGCTGGAGGGAGTCCCTACGAGCAGTACTTC. The chain uses TRBV25-1 and TRBJ2-7; D is perhaps TRBD2 (6 bases). The CDR3 covers 14 residues. Per the germline V gene, CDR1 is MGHDK and CDR2 is SYGVNS. The V and J ends lost 6 bases and 2 bases respectively, with 14 bases between them.

The chain links TRBV7-2 to TRBJ2-1; D unresolved. Per germline, CDR1 SGHTA and CDR2 FQGNSA. The CDR3 extends over 13 amino acids. V was shortened by 4 bases and J by 6 bases, with 10 bases between the two germline ends. CDR3: CASSSRPTNEQFF. As DNA, the CDR3 is TGTGCCAGCAGCTCTCGACCAACCAATGAGCAGTTCTTC.

This chain uses TRBV7-2 with TRBJ2-1; D may be TRBD1 or TRBD2 (6 bases each). The germline CDR1 and CDR2 sequences are SGHTA and FQGNSA. The V and J ends lost 0 bases and 0 bases respectively, with 12 bases between them. The CDR3 has 17 residues. The DNA for the CDR3 is TGTGCCAGCAGCTTAGCGGGGGGCCTTCACTCCTACAATGAGCAGTTCTTC. Residues: CASSLAGGLHSYNEQFF.

This chain connects TRBV28 to TRBJ2-7; 9 positions agree with TRBD2. V shed 3 bases, J shed 6 bases, and the junction held 6 bases outside the gene matches. CDR1 MDHEN and CDR2 SYDVKM come from the germline V gene. CDR3 length equals 14 residues. DNA of the CDR3: TGTGCCAGCAGTTTTCTAGCGGGAAAACGCGAGCAGTACTTC. It yields the protein CASSFLAGKREQYF. The variable domain in full, completed from reference TRBV28 and TRBJ2-7, reads DVKVTQSSRYLVKRTGEKVFLECVQDMDHENMFWYRQDPGLGLRLIYFSYDVKMKEKGDIPEGYSVSREKKERFSLILESASTNQTSMYLCASSFLAGKREQYFGPGTRLTVT.

This clone was seen a single time. V is TRBV11-1 and J is TRBJ1-1, with a possible D match to TRBD1 (5 bases). Per the germline V gene, CDR1 is SGHAT and CDR2 is FQDESV (reference sequence). CDR3 length equals 16 residues. V lost 3 bases and J lost 1, with 15 bases in between. CDR3 sequence: CASSFLLPQGNTEAFF. As DNA, the CDR3 is TGTGCCAGCAGCTTCTTACTACCTCAGGGGAACACTGAAGCTTTCTTT.

The chain uses TRBV6-5 and TRBJ1-1; unclear D gene. Germline CDR1 and CDR2: MNHEY and SVGAGI. This CDR3 is 11 amino acids long. The ends were cut back, 1 base at V and 8 bases at J, with 5 bases in the middle. CDR3 residues: CASSYWMEAFF. The CDR3 nucleotides read TGTGCCAGCAGTTACTGGATGGAAGCTTTCTTT.

J is TRBJ2-1 and V is TRBV5-1, with TRBD2 matching 10 bases. Germline-derived CDR1 and CDR2 are SGHRS and YFSETQ. There are 16 residues in the CDR3. V lost 2 bases, J lost 5 bases, and 7 bases stayed unmatched. CDR3 nucleotides: TGCGCCAGCAGCTTTACCTGGACTAGCGGCGACAATGAGCAGTTCTTC. As protein: CASSFTWTSGDNEQFF.

The chain recombines TRBV29-1 with TRBJ1-1, with 8 bases fitting TRBD1. The trim removed 7 bases at V and 3 bases at J, leaving 4 bases unmatched. The CDR3 sequence is 12 residues long. Germline lookup yields CDR1 SQVTM and CDR2 ANQGSEA. The CDR3 bases are TGCAGCGCCGGACAGGGACACACTGAAGCTTTCTTT. This sequence encodes CSAGQGHTEAFF.

V is TRBV27 and J is TRBJ1-4, with 8 bases fitting TRBD1. CDR1 MNHEY and CDR2 SMNVEV come from the germline V gene (reference sequence). This CDR3 is built from 16 residues. The J segment lost 5 bases and the V segment lost 7 bases, leaving 12 bases of the junction unmatched. CDR3 nucleotides: TGTGCCAGCACGGCCCCAGGGGGCGCGCCCAATGAAAAACTGTTTTTT. This translates into CASTAPGGAPNEKLFF. The full variable domain, with the rest looked up from reference TRBV27 and TRBJ1-4, is EAQVTQNPRYLITVTGKKLTVTCSQNMNHEYMSWYRQDPGLGLRQIYYSMNVEVTDKGDVPEGYKVSRKEKRNFPLILESPSPNQTSLYFCASTAPGGAPNEKLFFGSGTQLSVL.

The rearrangement links TRBV18 to TRBJ2-5; 7 bases match TRBD1. The ends lost 2 bases at V and 2 bases at J; junction bases unmatched: 8. Germline CDR1 reads KGHSH; CDR2 reads LQKENI. The CDR3 runs 16 residues. This chain's CDR3 is CASSPNIQDRQETQYF. The DNA for the CDR3 is TGTGCCAGCTCACCAAACATTCAGGACAGGCAAGAGACCCAGTACTTC.

This clone was seen just once. V and J are TRBV6-1 and TRBJ2-3; D uncertain. Germline V gene sequence: CDR1 MNHNS, CDR2 SASEGT. Between the trimmed V and J ends, which lost 3 bases and 7 bases, there was a span of 8 bases. This CDR3 is built from 12 residues. CDR3 residues: CASSEVIYTQYF. The CDR3 region has the DNA TGTGCCAGCAGTGAGGTGATATATACGCAGTATTTT.

The chain recombines TRBV6-5 with TRBJ1-1; D is uncertain. CDR3 length: 14 residues. The ends were cut back, 2 bases at V and 3 bases at J, with 10 bases in the middle. Germline loops: CDR1 MNHEY, CDR2 SVGAGI. The CDR3: CASSYNRWDTEAFF. DNA for the CDR3: TGTGCCAGCAGTTACAATCGATGGGACACTGAAGCTTTCTTT.